Listed below are T cell receptor beta chains from one sample, sequenced in a study of T cells after yellow fever vaccination. TCRdb independently ran MiXCR on the 5' RACE reads; one entry per CDR3 protein. Among 450,000 to 550,000 distinct CDR3 sequences listed, about a fifth were seen once. Specimen: PBMCs, collected approximately 22 days after the first yellow fever vaccination. The source is a man between 18 and 29 years old who received the YFV17D yellow fever vaccine. Each CDR3 is given with its conserved first and last residue. The D gene is left open where the match is weak. Size values are once, few and many counts, or a class for expanded clones, and some rows have none.

j_gene,abundance,d_gene,v_gene,CDR3aa,CDR3nt
TRBJ2-7,many,TRBD1,TRBV10-3,CAISGGRDRASEQYF,TGTGCCATCAGTGGGGGGCGGGACAGGGCGTCCGAGCAGTACTTC
TRBJ2-5,few,NA,TRBV7-9,CASSQQLRETQYF,TGTGCCAGCAGTCAACAGCTTCGGGAGACCCAGTACTTC
TRBJ1-2,few,NA,TRBV12-3/TRBV12-4,CASSLSRGWGYTF,TGTGCCAGCAGTTTATCAAGGGGGTGGGGCTACACCTTC
TRBJ2-1,NA,TRBD2,TRBV27,CASSLRRRAGGRDEQFF,TGTGCCAGCAGTTTACGACGCCGAGCGGGGGGGCGCGATGAGCAGTTCTTC
TRBJ2-3,NA,TRBD1,TRBV9,CASSQGEITDTQYF,TGTGCCAGCAGCCAGGGGGAGATCACAGATACGCAGTATTTT
TRBJ1-5,NA,NA,TRBV9,CASSVEGRFQPQHF,TGTGCCAGCAGCGTAGAAGGGAGGTTTCAGCCCCAGCATTTT
TRBJ1-2,few,TRBD1,TRBV7-2,CASNIPGQGPENYGYTF,TGTGCCAGCAACATTCCGGGACAGGGTCCCGAGAACTATGGCTACACCTTC
TRBJ1-1,few,TRBD1,TRBV12-3/TRBV12-4,CASRGTDNTEAFF,TGTGCCAGCAGAGGGACAGACAACACTGAAGCTTTCTTT
TRBJ2-1,many,NA,TRBV5-1,CASSLVGDFSYNEQFF,TGCGCCAGCAGCTTGGTGGGGGACTTCTCCTACAATGAGCAGTTCTTC
TRBJ2-3,NA,TRBD1,TRBV6-1,CASSKGQGGDTQYF,TGTGCCAGCAGCAAGGGACAGGGTGGGGATACGCAGTATTTT
TRBJ2-2,NA,NA,TRBV11-2,CASSFGYAGELFF,TGTGCCAGCAGCTTTGGGTACGCCGGGGAGCTGTTTTTT
TRBJ1-1,few,NA,TRBV7-9,CASSLVYRGKSEAFF,TGTGCCAGCAGCTTAGTGTATAGGGGGAAGTCTGAAGCTTTCTTT
TRBJ2-6,NA,NA,TRBV4-1,CASSHLGANVLTF,TGCGCCAGCAGCCATCTCGGGGCCAACGTCCTGACTTTC
TRBJ2-2,NA,TRBD2,TRBV7-7,CASSLRGGPRGELFF,TGTGCCAGCAGCTTGCGCGGGGGACCTCGAGGGGAGCTGTTTTTT
TRBJ2-7,few,TRBD1,TRBV3-1,CASSQSQGSYEQYF,TGTGCCAGCAGCCAATCACAGGGGTCCTACGAGCAGTACTTC
TRBJ2-2,NA,TRBD2,TRBV5-1,CASTPGLETGELFF,TGCGCCAGCACACCGGGACTAGAAACCGGGGAGCTGTTTTTT
TRBJ2-1,few,NA,TRBV6-5,CASSFRGGINEQFF,TGTGCCAGCAGCTTCAGGGGGGGTATCAATGAGCAGTTCTTC
TRBJ2-3,few,NA,TRBV6-1,CASSITGRVGTDTQYF,TGTGCCAGCAGTATAACGGGCAGGGTAGGCACAGATACGCAGTATTTT
TRBJ2-2,NA,NA,TRBV9,CASSVDDTGELFF,TGTGCCAGCAGCGTAGACGACACCGGGGAGCTGTTTTTT
TRBJ2-4,NA,TRBD2,TRBV5-1,CASSLGERGGGQVQYF,TGCGCCAGCAGCTTGGGGGAGCGGGGGGGCGGACAAGTTCAGTACTTC
TRBJ1-5,few,TRBD1,TRBV20-1,CSANRGGSSNQPQHF,TGCAGTGCTAACAGGGGAGGCTCAAGCAATCAGCCCCAGCATTTT
TRBJ1-1,NA,NA,TRBV6-5,CASSYSMRGTEAFF,TGTGCCAGCAGTTACTCAATGAGGGGCACTGAAGCTTTCTTT
TRBJ2-1,few,NA,TRBV7-9,CASLLESSYNEQFF,TGTGCCAGCCTGTTGGAAAGCTCCTACAATGAGCAGTTCTTC
TRBJ2-7,few,TRBD1,TRBV6-2/TRBV6-3,CASSPTGVLAEQYF,TGTGCCAGCAGCCCGACAGGGGTGCTAGCCGAGCAGTACTTC
TRBJ2-7,NA,NA,TRBV4-3,CASSQATAVTYEQYF,TGCGCCAGCAGCCAAGCGACCGCGGTAACCTACGAGCAGTACTTC
TRBJ2-7,NA,TRBD1,TRBV29-1,CSVSVDRVYEQYF,TGCAGCGTTAGCGTGGACAGGGTCTACGAGCAGTACTTC
TRBJ2-3,few,NA,TRBV4-2,CASSHGEDLLTDTQYF,TGTGCCAGCAGCCACGGAGAGGACCTACTCACAGATACGCAGTATTTT
TRBJ2-5,NA,TRBD1,TRBV6-1,CASTPGQGAVETQYF,TGTGCCAGCACCCCCGGTCAGGGGGCTGTTGAGACCCAGTACTTC
TRBJ1-3,few,TRBD1,TRBV10-3,CAITGTGDGNTIYF,TGTGCCATCACAGGGACAGGGGACGGAAACACCATATATTTT
TRBJ2-2,NA,NA,TRBV5-4,CASSQPLGSGGELFF,TGTGCCAGCAGCCAACCTTTGGGTTCTGGCGGGGAGCTGTTTTTT
TRBJ1-2,NA,NA,TRBV20-1,CSAREMGDYGYTF,TGCAGTGCTAGAGAGATGGGAGACTATGGCTACACCTTC
TRBJ2-1,many,NA,TRBV14,CASRRTGEQFF,TGTGCCAGCAGGAGGACGGGTGAGCAGTTCTTC
TRBJ2-2,few,TRBD1,TRBV30,CAGKGWDRSNTGELFF,TGTGCCGGGAAGGGGTGGGACAGGTCAAACACCGGGGAGCTGTTTTTT
TRBJ2-3,NA,NA,TRBV6-2/TRBV6-3,CASSYDTQYF,TGTGCCAGCAGTTATGATACGCAGTATTTT
TRBJ1-5,few,NA,TRBV6-6,CASSYSGQPQHF,TGTGCCAGCAGTTACTCGGGTCAGCCCCAGCATTTT
TRBJ2-5,NA,NA,TRBV5-1,CASSLAAGTQETQYF,TGCGCCAGCAGCTTGGCCGCAGGGACCCAAGAGACCCAGTACTTC
TRBJ1-2,NA,NA,TRBV2,CASWGYRDYGYTF,TGTGCCAGTTGGGGGTACAGGGACTATGGCTACACCTTC
TRBJ1-2,few,TRBD1,TRBV3-1,CASSQAGTGVINYGYTF,TGTGCCAGCAGCCAAGCCGGGACAGGCGTGATTAACTATGGCTACACCTTC
TRBJ1-5,NA,TRBD1,TRBV5-1,CASSPGQGRLQPQHF,TGCGCCAGCAGCCCAGGACAGGGTAGATTGCAGCCCCAGCATTTT
TRBJ1-2,NA,NA,TRBV5-5,CASSTEDSYYGYTF,TGTGCCAGCAGCACAGAGGACAGCTACTATGGCTACACCTTC
TRBJ1-2,NA,TRBD1,TRBV27,CASRNNDRETYGYTF,TGTGCCAGCAGAAACAACGACAGGGAGACCTATGGCTACACCTTC
TRBJ1-5,few,TRBD1,TRBV20-1,CSASVAGGNQPQHF,TGCAGTGCTAGCGTGGCAGGGGGTAATCAGCCCCAGCATTTT
TRBJ2-2,NA,TRBD2,TRBV12-3/TRBV12-4,CASSQSGGNTGELFF,TGTGCCAGCAGTCAAAGCGGGGGGAACACCGGGGAGCTGTTTTTT
TRBJ1-4,few,NA,TRBV18,CASSPTSGANEKLFF,TGTGCCAGCTCACCAACTTCAGGGGCTAATGAAAAACTGTTTTTT
TRBJ1-4,few,TRBD1,TRBV15,CATSSSPGGREKLFF,TGTGCCACCAGCAGCTCCCCAGGGGGCAGGGAAAAACTGTTTTTT
TRBJ2-7,NA,NA,TRBV19,CASSANPTRGYEQYF,TGTGCCAGTAGTGCTAACCCCACGAGGGGGTACGAGCAGTACTTC
TRBJ1-4,NA,TRBD1,TRBV7-8,CASRSDRDNEKLFF,TGTGCCAGCAGATCGGACAGGGACAATGAAAAACTGTTTTTT
TRBJ1-1,many,NA,TRBV20-1,CSARRNTEAFF,TGCAGTGCTAGAAGGAACACTGAAGCTTTCTTT
TRBJ2-7,few,TRBD2,TRBV4-1,CASSQVGLAGGSEQYF,TGCGCCAGCAGCCAAGTAGGACTAGCGGGGGGATCCGAGCAGTACTTC
TRBJ2-1,NA,TRBD2,TRBV30,CAWSVLGSGGTTGFF,TGTGCCTGGAGTGTACTGGGTAGCGGGGGCACCACGGGGTTCTTC
TRBJ2-3,few,NA,TRBV4-3,CASSPMGDTQYF,TGCGCCAGCAGCCCAATGGGGGATACGCAGTATTTT
TRBJ2-1,NA,NA,TRBV7-6,CASSSFGQKYNEQFF,TGTGCCAGCAGCTCCTTCGGACAGAAATACAATGAGCAGTTCTTC
TRBJ2-3,few,NA,TRBV6-1,CASYRGGTDTQYF,TGTGCCAGTTATAGGGGAGGCACAGATACGCAGTATTTT
TRBJ1-1,few,NA,TRBV20-1,CSARTLGGGNTEAFF,TGCAGTGCTAGGACCTTGGGGGGAGGGAACACTGAAGCTTTCTTT